This is a list of T cell receptor beta chains from one sample in a study of blood T cell repertoires in COVID-19. Measured with immunoSEQ multiplex PCR; TCRdb has only the in-frame clones, and not every one. The sample records 150,000 to 200,000 clones, 70% to 85% being singletons. Material: peripheral blood. Receptors originate from a woman of 80 years or more with acute or convalescent COVID-19. CDR3s include the opening cysteine and the closing phenylalanine or tryptophan. D genes are given only for firm matches. Clone size, where shown, is once, few, many, or a class for clones that have expanded.

once,TRBJ1-5,TRBV2,TRBD1,CASTGQGMSNQPQHF,TGTGCCAGCACTGGACAGGGGATGAGCAATCAGCCCCAGCATTTT
.,TRBJ2-6,TRBV20-1,TRBD2,CSASLAGPAGANVLTF,TGCAGTGCTAGTTTAGCGGGTCCTGCGGGGGCCAACGTCCTGACTTTC
.,TRBJ2-3,TRBV5-1,TRBD2,CASSYSGRAADTQYF,TGCGCCAGCAGCTATAGCGGGAGGGCCGCAGATACGCAGTATTTT
.,TRBJ1-1,TRBV4-1,.,CASSTRDARGTEAFF,TGCGCCAGCAGCACGAGAGATGCGAGAGGGACTGAAGCTTTCTTT
.,TRBJ1-1,TRBV11-2,.,CASSLGGGGTEAFF,TGTGCCAGCAGCTTAGGTGGGGGAGGCACTGAAGCTTTCTTT
.,TRBJ2-2,TRBV5-1,TRBD1,CASSQGQGRAGELFF,TGCGCCAGCAGCCAGGGACAGGGTAGGGCCGGGGAGCTGTTTTTT
.,TRBJ2-1,TRBV7-9,TRBD2,CASSLVSGGVGEQFF,TGTGCCAGCAGCTTAGTCAGCGGGGGAGTCGGTGAGCAGTTCTTC
.,TRBJ1-5,TRBV30,.,CAWSVTLAEPQHF,TGTGCCTGGAGTGTAACCCTGGCGGAGCCCCAGCATTTT
.,TRBJ2-7,TRBV18,TRBD1,CASSTQGDEQYF,TGTGCCAGCTCCACTCAGGGGGACGAGCAGTACTTC
few,TRBJ1-5,TRBV7-2,.,CASSLSQVRQPQHF,TGTGCCAGCAGCTTATCGCAGGTTAGGCAGCCCCAGCATTTT
few,TRBJ1-5,TRBV6-2/TRBV6-3,.,CASTPRGGSNQPQHF,TGTGCCAGCACCCCACGGGGGGGATCCAATCAGCCCCAGCATTTT
.,TRBJ1-1,TRBV11-2,.,CASSFREVLNTEAFF,TGTGCCAGCAGCTTCAGGGAAGTCTTGAACACTGAAGCTTTCTTT
.,TRBJ2-7,TRBV6-2/TRBV6-3,.,CASSSFDEQYF,TGTGCCAGCAGTTCGTTCGACGAGCAGTACTTC
.,TRBJ1-2,TRBV6-6,TRBD1,CASSSIRQGGYGYTF,TGTGCCAGCAGTTCCATCAGACAGGGGGGCTATGGCTACACCTTC
.,TRBJ1-5,TRBV4-1,.,CASSQVRTLYSNQPQHF,TGCGCCAGCAGCCAAGTCCGGACACTTTATAGCAATCAGCCCCAGCATTTT
.,TRBJ2-7,TRBV7-8,.,CASSLGPSNEQYF,TGTGCCAGCAGCTTGGGCCCCTCTAACGAGCAGTACTTC
.,TRBJ2-5,TRBV2,TRBD1,CASTSSNRGQETQYF,TGTGCCAGCACCTCGTCTAACAGGGGTCAAGAGACCCAGTACTTC
.,TRBJ1-3,TRBV30,.,CAWRKGSSGNTIYF,TGTGCCTGGAGAAAAGGGAGCTCTGGAAACACCATATATTTT
.,TRBJ1-2,TRBV9,.,CASRERDTANYGYTF,TGTGCCAGCAGAGAGAGGGACACCGCTAACTATGGCTACACCTTC
.,TRBJ1-2,TRBV12-3/TRBV12-4,.,CASSFIGGGGYTF,TGTGCCAGCAGTTTTATTGGGGGCGGAGGCTACACCTTC
.,TRBJ2-5,TRBV4-1,.,CASSQDAATGTQYF,TGCGCCAGCAGCCAAGATGCCGCGACTGGGACCCAGTACTTC
few,TRBJ1-6,TRBV30,.,CAWSVDSPKGSPLHF,TGTGCCTGGAGTGTTGACAGTCCCAAGGGTTCACCCCTCCACTTT
.,TRBJ2-3,TRBV2,TRBD1,CASIGPKGAPSDTQYF,TGTGCCAGCATAGGGCCCAAGGGGGCCCCATCAGATACGCAGTATTTT
.,TRBJ2-1,TRBV9,TRBD2,CASSVASSGGTTGQFF,TGTGCCAGCAGCGTAGCGTCTAGCGGGGGCACCACCGGGCAGTTCTTC
.,TRBJ1-1,TRBV27,TRBD1,CASSSGTAKNTEAFF,TGTGCCAGCAGCTCCGGGACAGCAAAGAACACTGAAGCTTTCTTT
.,TRBJ2-5,TRBV5-4,TRBD2,CASSSASGSRKTQYF,TGTGCCAGCAGCTCCGCTAGCGGGAGTAGGAAGACCCAGTACTTC
.,TRBJ2-7,TRBV5-1,TRBD2,CASSPGRGFRSYEQYF,TGCGCCAGCAGCCCGGGGAGGGGTTTTCGCTCCTACGAGCAGTACTTC